This TCR beta chain stems from a study of CD8+ T cells in alopecia areata. Study information: Those patients who were treated received oral tofacitinib, which was given at 5 to 10 mg twice daily for moderate-to-severe alopecia areata. The tofacitinib course ran for 6 to 18 months and was followed by 6 months off drug.

Points on this clone: What it binds is unknown.

As the sequencing template, cDNA was produced by extracting RNA and reverse transcribing it. The protocol was immunoSEQ multiplex PCR, while the TCRdb copy is restricted to in-frame clones and leaves out a portion. The sample lists 75,000 to 100,000 clones, about two thirds seen once, with roughly 17% in the top ten. As for treatment: oral pan-JAK inhibitor, 5-10 mg twice daily. A FACSAria was used to sort CD4+ and CD8+ T cells. These cells came from PBMCs. There are 14 residues in the CDR3. V gave up 4 bases and J gave up 3 bases, with 10 bases separating them. Germline values: CDR1 MGHDK, CDR2 SYGVNS. Findings and caveats of the study: Across lesional scalp, and particularly alopecia totalis/universalis, clonality surpassed that of normal scalp.

This rearrangement joins TRBV25-1 to TRBJ1-5; possibly TRBD1 for D (6 bases). The source material was CD8+ T cells sorted from blood, sampled at approximately week 42, from a patient treated with tofacitinib. This TCR was recovered from a human donor with alopecia areata. The CDR3 DNA reads as TGTGCCAGCAGTGTTGGACAGAACAATCAGCCCCAGCATTTT. Protein product: CASSVGQNNQPQHF.